This T cell receptor (beta chain) was identified in a study of response to subunit inactivated influenza vaccine. TCRdb processed the RT-PCR reads anew with MiXCR; each CDR3 protein has one entry. The data hold more than 450,000 distinct CDR3 sequences, with less than 8% observed a single time. CDR3 length: 17 amino acids. The V gene's germline CDR1 is SGHVS and CDR2 FQNEAQ. The germline V and J ends were trimmed by 5 bases and 6 bases, with 23 bases remaining between them. As for this clonotype: Its antigen is as yet unknown.

Study-wide results and caveats: Each seasonal influenza vaccination, the authors suggested, recruits few new T cells.

The sequence derives from a man aged 50 to 69 who received an inactivated influenza vaccine. The V gene is TRBV7-8, the J gene TRBJ1-5, with TRBD1 as a possible D gene (5 bases). The source was PBMCs from blood, collected less than 30 months after vaccination. The CDR3 bases are TGTGCCAGCAGCAAAATGTCGGGACCCTTCGAGGGTCAGCCCCAGCATTTT. Protein sequence: CASSKMSGPFEGQPQHF. Together with reference TRBV7-8 and TRBJ1-5, the CDR3 gives the full variable domain: GAGVSQSPRYKVAKRGQDVALRCDPISGHVSLFWYQQALGQGPEFLTYFQNEAQLDKSGLPSDRFFAERPEGSVSTLKIQRTQQEDSAVYLCASSKMSGPFEGQPQHFGDGTRLSIL.